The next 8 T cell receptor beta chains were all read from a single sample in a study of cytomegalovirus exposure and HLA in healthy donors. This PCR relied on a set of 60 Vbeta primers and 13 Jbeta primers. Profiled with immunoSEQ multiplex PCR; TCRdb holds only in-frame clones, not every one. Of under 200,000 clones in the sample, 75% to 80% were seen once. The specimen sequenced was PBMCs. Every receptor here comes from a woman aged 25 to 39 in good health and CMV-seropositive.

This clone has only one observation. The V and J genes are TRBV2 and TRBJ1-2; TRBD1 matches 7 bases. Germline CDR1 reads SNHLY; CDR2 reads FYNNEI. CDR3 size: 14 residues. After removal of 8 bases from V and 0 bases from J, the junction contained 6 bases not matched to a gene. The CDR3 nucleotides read TGTGCCAGCCTGACAGGGAACGCTAACTATGGCTACACCTTC. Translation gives CASLTGNANYGYTF.

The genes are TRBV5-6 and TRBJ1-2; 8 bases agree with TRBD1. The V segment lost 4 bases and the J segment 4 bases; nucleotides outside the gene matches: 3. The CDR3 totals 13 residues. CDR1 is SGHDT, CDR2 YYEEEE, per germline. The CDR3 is CASSTGTGYGYTF. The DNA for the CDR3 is TGTGCCAGCAGCACCGGGACAGGCTATGGCTACACCTTC.

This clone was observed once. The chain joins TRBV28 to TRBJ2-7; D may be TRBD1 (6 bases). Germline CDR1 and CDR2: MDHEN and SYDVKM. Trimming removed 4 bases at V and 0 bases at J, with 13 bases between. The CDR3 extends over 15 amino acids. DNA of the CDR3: TGTGCCAGCAGTTATCAGGGGCCACACTCCTACGAGCAGTACTTC. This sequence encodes CASSYQGPHSYEQYF.

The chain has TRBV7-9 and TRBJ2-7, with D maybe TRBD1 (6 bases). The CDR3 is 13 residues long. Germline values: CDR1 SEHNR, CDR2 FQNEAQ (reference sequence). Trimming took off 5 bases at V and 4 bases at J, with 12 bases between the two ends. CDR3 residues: CASSPPDRYEQYF. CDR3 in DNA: TGTGCCAGCAGCCCTCCGGACAGATACGAGCAGTACTTC.

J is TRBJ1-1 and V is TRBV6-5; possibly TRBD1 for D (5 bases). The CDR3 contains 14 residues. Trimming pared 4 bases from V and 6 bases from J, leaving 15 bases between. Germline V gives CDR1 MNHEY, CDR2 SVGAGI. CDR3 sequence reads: CASSLQAGQSEAFF. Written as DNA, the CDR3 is TGTGCCAGCAGTTTGCAGGCAGGGCAGTCTGAAGCTTTCTTT.

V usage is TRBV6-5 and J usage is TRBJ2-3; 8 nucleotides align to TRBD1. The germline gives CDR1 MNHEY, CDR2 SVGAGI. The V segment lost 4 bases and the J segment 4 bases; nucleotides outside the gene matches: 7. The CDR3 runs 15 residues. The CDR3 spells CASSSQGDPSDTQYF. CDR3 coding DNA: TGTGCCAGCAGTTCACAGGGGGACCCCTCAGATACGCAGTATTTT.

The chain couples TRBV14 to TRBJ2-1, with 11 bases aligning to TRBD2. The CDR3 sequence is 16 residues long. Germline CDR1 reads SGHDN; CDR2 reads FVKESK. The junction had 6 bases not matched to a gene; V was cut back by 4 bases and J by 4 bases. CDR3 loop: CASSPRTSGLYNEQFF. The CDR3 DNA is TGTGCCAGCAGCCCCCGGACTAGCGGGTTGTACAATGAGCAGTTCTTC.

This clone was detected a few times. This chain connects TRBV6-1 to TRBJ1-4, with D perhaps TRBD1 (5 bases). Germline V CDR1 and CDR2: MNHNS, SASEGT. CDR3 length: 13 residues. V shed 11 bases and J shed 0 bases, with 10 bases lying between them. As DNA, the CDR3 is TGTGCCGTGGGGGGTGCAACTAATGAAAAACTGTTTTTT. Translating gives CAVGGATNEKLFF.